This T cell receptor (beta chain) was captured in a study of blood T cells in healthy people across ages. Donors gave roughly 10 milliliters of peripheral blood apiece. The authors ran a second PCR of about 6 to 11 cycles using a sample-barcoded 5' primer and a J-beta primer mix. In TCRdb, the 5' RACE reads were re-called with MiXCR into one record per CDR3 protein. The sample records hundreds of thousands of distinct CDR3 sequences, about 30% being singletons. This CDR3 spans 15 amino acids. V gave up 2 bases and J gave up 2 bases, with 13 bases separating them. Per germline, CDR1 MDHEN and CDR2 SYDVKM. Points from the study as a whole: Researchers said unsorted PBMCs prevented a conclusive naive versus antigen-experienced comparison. Diversity estimated from one million T cells was considered an underestimate. A strong correlation between TCR beta diversity and naive T cell percentage was seen.

This clonotype was recorded many times. What it recognizes is unknown. Sequencing input: blood. The sequence was obtained from a woman older than 75 in good health. The rearrangement uses TRBV28 and TRBJ2-7; no reliable D call. In DNA form, the CDR3 reads TGTGCCAGCAGTTTACCAATCGACGGACCCTACGAGCAGTACTTC. Amino acid sequence: CASSLPIDGPYEQYF.